The rows below give T cell receptor beta chains drawn from one sample of a study of response to subunit inactivated influenza vaccine. TCRdb independently ran MiXCR on the RT-PCR reads; one entry per CDR3 protein. The data contain 700,000 to 800,000 distinct CDR3 sequences, approximately 18% of them seen just once; the ten biggest clones take up 11%. Sequences were derived from PBMCs from blood, sampled roughly 5 days after vaccination. These receptor sequences come from a man aged 50 to 60 who received an inactivated influenza vaccine. Each CDR3 is given with its conserved first and last residue. A D gene is named only where the DNA matches it firmly. Expanded clones get a size class; other rows say once, few or many, or leave the size out.

v_call	clone_size	j_call	d_call	cdr3_aa	cdr3_nt
TRBV4-1	NA	TRBJ2-5	NA	CASSQVLGQETQYF	TGCGCCAGCAGCCAAGTTCTGGGACAAGAGACCCAGTACTTC
TRBV4-3	NA	TRBJ2-1	TRBD2	CASSQDLAGNNEQFF	TGCGCCAGCAGCCAAGATCTAGCGGGGAACAATGAGCAGTTCTTC
TRBV2	NA	TRBJ1-5	NA	CASSEEHNSNQPQHF	TGTGCCAGCAGTGAAGAACATAATAGCAATCAGCCCCAGCATTTT
TRBV29-1	NA	TRBJ2-1	NA	CSVHNRVGYNEQFF	TGCAGCGTTCACAACAGGGTTGGCTACAATGAGCAGTTCTTC
TRBV7-2	NA	TRBJ1-1	NA	CASSWDTSSTEAFF	TGTGCCAGCAGCTGGGACACTTCCAGCACTGAAGCTTTCTTT
TRBV12-3/TRBV12-4	NA	TRBJ1-1	TRBD1	CASTLTGGSEAFF	TGTGCCAGCACCTTGACAGGGGGATCTGAAGCTTTCTTT
TRBV20-1	few	TRBJ2-3	TRBD2	CSATGTSGRAFADTQYF	TGCAGTGCGACCGGGACTAGCGGGAGGGCCTTCGCAGATACGCAGTATTTT
TRBV7-8	NA	TRBJ2-7	NA	CASGKGLASYEQYF	TGTGCCAGCGGGAAGGGCTTGGCCTCCTACGAGCAGTACTTC
TRBV3-1	NA	TRBJ2-1	NA	CASSQEGTGSLQFF	TGTGCCAGCAGCCAAGAGGGTACAGGGTCATTGCAGTTCTTC
TRBV7-9	NA	TRBJ2-5	NA	CASSSTKSQETQYF	TGTGCCAGCAGCTCTACCAAGTCACAAGAGACCCAGTACTTC
TRBV4-2	NA	TRBJ2-5	NA	CASSQEPMGQRETQYF	TGTGCCAGCAGCCAAGAACCGATGGGTCAAAGGGAGACCCAGTACTTC
TRBV7-8	few	TRBJ2-7	TRBD1	CASSSSTGAYEQYF	TGTGCCAGCAGCTCGTCGACAGGGGCCTACGAGCAGTACTTC
TRBV20-1	NA	TRBJ2-1	NA	CSARGVRGAEQFF	TGCAGTGCTAGAGGTGTGAGGGGGGCTGAGCAGTTCTTC
TRBV4-2	few	TRBJ1-2	NA	CASSQPLGGGAGYTF	TGTGCCAGCAGCCAACCGCTGGGGGGAGGTGCTGGCTACACCTTC
TRBV7-2	many	TRBJ2-1	TRBD2	CASSSTSGSLYNEQFF	TGTGCCAGCAGCTCGACTAGCGGGAGTCTCTACAATGAGCAGTTCTTC
TRBV4-1	NA	TRBJ2-2	NA	CASSHGRTGELFF	TGCGCCAGCAGCCATGGGAGGACCGGGGAGCTGTTTTTT
TRBV12-3/TRBV12-4	NA	TRBJ2-1	TRBD1	CTSTPDRGAYEQFF	TGTACCAGCACCCCAGACAGGGGGGCGTATGAGCAGTTCTTC
TRBV6-1	NA	TRBJ2-7	TRBD2	CASRGAGTYEQYF	TGTGCCAGCCGGGGAGCGGGAACCTACGAGCAGTACTTC
TRBV12-3/TRBV12-4	many	TRBJ2-5	NA	CASSPWGPSQETQYF	TGTGCCAGCAGCCCCTGGGGGCCCTCACAAGAGACCCAGTACTTC
TRBV6-6	NA	TRBJ2-1	NA	CATALAGVNEQFF	TGTGCCACAGCATTGGCAGGGGTCAATGAGCAGTTCTTC
TRBV29-1	many	TRBJ2-1	NA	CSVLTVIYEQFF	TGCAGCGTCTTGACAGTCATCTATGAGCAGTTCTTC
TRBV7-9	few	TRBJ1-1	NA	CASSLGTWDRSPFF	TGTGCCAGCAGCTTGGGGACCTGGGATAGGAGTCCTTTCTTT
TRBV5-1	NA	TRBJ2-7	NA	CASSPSRGSSSYEQYF	TGCGCCAGCAGCCCCTCAAGGGGATCGAGCTCCTACGAGCAGTACTTC
TRBV3-1	NA	TRBJ1-2	NA	CASSYTGSIYGYTF	TGTGCCAGCAGCTACACCGGGAGCATCTATGGCTACACCTTC
TRBV9	once	TRBJ2-6	NA	CASSPEGGVSGANVLTF	TGTGCCAGCAGCCCCGAAGGGGGTGTCTCCGGGGCCAACGTCCTGACTTTC
TRBV7-2	NA	TRBJ1-1	NA	CASSAPHAYTEAFF	TGTGCCAGCAGCGCGCCGCATGCTTACACTGAAGCTTTCTTT
TRBV6-4	few	TRBJ2-2	TRBD1	CASRPGQGLTGELFF	TGTGCCAGCAGGCCCGGACAGGGGCTCACCGGGGAGCTGTTTTTT
TRBV7-9	NA	TRBJ2-1	TRBD2	CASSSRLAAGNEQFF	TGTGCCAGCAGCTCTCGACTAGCCGCGGGCAATGAGCAGTTCTTC
TRBV20-1	few	TRBJ1-5	TRBD1	CSARLTGSSNQPQHF	TGCAGTGCTAGACTGACAGGGAGTAGCAATCAGCCCCAGCATTTT
TRBV7-2	few	TRBJ2-1	TRBD2	CASTISGGTYNEQFF	TGTGCCAGCACCATTAGCGGGGGCACATACAATGAGCAGTTCTTC
TRBV7-9	NA	TRBJ2-5	NA	CASSFNRERGEETQYF	TGTGCCAGCAGCTTTAACAGGGAAAGGGGAGAAGAGACCCAGTACTTC
TRBV7-9	NA	TRBJ2-1	TRBD2	CASSPHRAGGNEQFF	TGTGCCAGCAGCCCTCACCGTGCGGGAGGCAATGAGCAGTTCTTC
TRBV12-3/TRBV12-4	many	TRBJ2-7	NA	CASRDRGGYEQYF	TGTGCCAGCAGAGATAGGGGGGGGTACGAGCAGTACTTC
TRBV18	few	TRBJ1-1	TRBD1	CASSPIGTGNTEAFF	TGTGCCAGCTCACCTATCGGGACAGGGAACACTGAAGCTTTCTTT
TRBV7-9	few	TRBJ1-1	NA	CASSDPPGQWGDEAFF	TGTGCCAGCAGCGACCCCCCAGGACAGTGGGGTGATGAAGCTTTCTTT
TRBV12-3/TRBV12-4	few	TRBJ2-1	NA	CASSTLGVEQFF	TGTGCCAGCAGTACCCTGGGCGTGGAGCAGTTCTTC
TRBV15	NA	TRBJ1-5	NA	CATSKFRGRNQPQHF	TGTGCCACCAGCAAGTTTAGGGGAAGGAATCAGCCCCAGCATTTT
TRBV15	few	TRBJ2-5	NA	CATSRVWAYQETQYF	TGTGCCACCAGCAGAGTCTGGGCCTACCAAGAGACCCAGTACTTC
TRBV5-1	many	TRBJ2-7	TRBD1	CASSYAGTGFNEQYF	TGCGCCAGCAGCTACGCCGGGACAGGGTTCAACGAGCAGTACTTC
TRBV10-2	once	TRBJ1-1	NA	CASSEVGGEAFF	TGCGCCAGCAGTGAAGTGGGAGGAGAAGCTTTCTTT
TRBV12-3/TRBV12-4	NA	TRBJ1-1	TRBD1	CASRKGQPLTEAFF	TGTGCCAGCAGGAAGGGACAGCCTCTGACTGAAGCTTTCTTT
TRBV29-1	NA	TRBJ2-3	TRBD1	CSVPSETGGVTDTQYF	TGCAGCGTTCCATCCGAGACAGGGGGTGTCACAGATACGCAGTATTTT
TRBV4-2	few	TRBJ1-2	NA	CASSPRAGAVDYGYTF	TGTGCCAGCAGCCCCAGAGCGGGGGCTGTAGACTATGGCTACACCTTC
TRBV3-1	few	TRBJ2-7	NA	CASSHGRVDEQYF	TGTGCCAGCAGCCACGGCAGGGTGGACGAGCAGTACTTC
TRBV7-9	NA	TRBJ2-3	TRBD2	CASSLPVAGDSTDTQYF	TGTGCCAGCAGCTTACCAGTAGCGGGGGATAGCACAGATACGCAGTATTTT
TRBV28	NA	TRBJ2-5	NA	CASTPRASLRPETQYF	TGTGCCAGCACCCCCCGGGCCTCCTTGAGACCAGAGACCCAGTACTTC
TRBV20-1	few	TRBJ2-6	NA	CSAPNAGGANVLTF	TGCAGTGCTCCCAACGCCGGTGGGGCCAACGTCCTGACTTTC
TRBV10-2	few	TRBJ2-2	NA	CASSEPGERAGELFF	TGCGCCAGCAGTGAGCCAGGGGAAAGGGCCGGGGAGCTGTTTTTT